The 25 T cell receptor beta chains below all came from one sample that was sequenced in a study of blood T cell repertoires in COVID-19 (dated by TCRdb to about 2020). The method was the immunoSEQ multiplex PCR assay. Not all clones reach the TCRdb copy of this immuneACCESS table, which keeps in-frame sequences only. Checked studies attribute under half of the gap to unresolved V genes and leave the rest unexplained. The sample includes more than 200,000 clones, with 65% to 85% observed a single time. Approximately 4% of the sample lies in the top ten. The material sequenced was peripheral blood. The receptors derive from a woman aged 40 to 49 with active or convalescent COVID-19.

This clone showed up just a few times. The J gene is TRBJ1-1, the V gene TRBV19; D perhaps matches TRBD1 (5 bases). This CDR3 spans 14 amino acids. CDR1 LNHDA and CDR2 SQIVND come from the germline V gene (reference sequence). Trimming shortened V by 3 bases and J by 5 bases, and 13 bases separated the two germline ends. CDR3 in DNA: TGTGCCAGTAGTATCTCAGGGATGGGGACTGAAGCTTTCTTT. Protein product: CASSISGMGTEAFF.

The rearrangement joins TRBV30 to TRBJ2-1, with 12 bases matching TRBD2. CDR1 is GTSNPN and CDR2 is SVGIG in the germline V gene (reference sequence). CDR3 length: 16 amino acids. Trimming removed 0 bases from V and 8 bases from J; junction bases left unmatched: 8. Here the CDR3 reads CAWSVGLAGGADEQFF. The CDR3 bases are TGTGCCTGGAGTGTAGGGCTAGCGGGGGGGGCGGATGAGCAGTTCTTC.

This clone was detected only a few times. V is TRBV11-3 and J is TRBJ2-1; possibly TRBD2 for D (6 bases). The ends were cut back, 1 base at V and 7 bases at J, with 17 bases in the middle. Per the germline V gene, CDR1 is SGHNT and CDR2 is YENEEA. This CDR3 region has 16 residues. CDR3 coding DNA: TGTGCCAGCAGCTTAGGGTTGGCTAGCGAGGTGAATGAGCAGTTCTTC. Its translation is CASSLGLASEVNEQFF.

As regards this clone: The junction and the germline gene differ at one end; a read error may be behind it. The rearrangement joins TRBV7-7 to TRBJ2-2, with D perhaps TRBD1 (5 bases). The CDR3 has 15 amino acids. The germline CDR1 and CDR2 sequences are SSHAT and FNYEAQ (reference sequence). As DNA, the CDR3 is TGTGCTAGCAGCTTAATGCCAGGGAAGGCCGGGGAGCTGTTTTTT. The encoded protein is CASSLMPGKAGELFF.

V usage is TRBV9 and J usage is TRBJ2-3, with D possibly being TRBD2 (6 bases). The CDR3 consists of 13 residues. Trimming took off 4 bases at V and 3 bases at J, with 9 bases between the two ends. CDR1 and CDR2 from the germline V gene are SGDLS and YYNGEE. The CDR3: CASSTRETDTQYF. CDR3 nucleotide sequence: TGTGCCAGCAGCACCCGGGAGACAGATACGCAGTATTTT.

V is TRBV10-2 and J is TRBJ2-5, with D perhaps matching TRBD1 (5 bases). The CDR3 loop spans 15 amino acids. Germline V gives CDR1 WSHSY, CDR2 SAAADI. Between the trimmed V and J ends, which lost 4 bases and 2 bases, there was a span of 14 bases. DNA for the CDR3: TGCGCCAGCAGTGTAACGTATGGGGCTCAAGAGACCCAGTACTTC. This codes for CASSVTYGAQETQYF.

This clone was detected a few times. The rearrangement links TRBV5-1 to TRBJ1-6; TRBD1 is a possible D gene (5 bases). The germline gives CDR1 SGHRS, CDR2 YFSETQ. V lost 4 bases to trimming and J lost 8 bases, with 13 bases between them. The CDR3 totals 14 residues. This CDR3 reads CASSAGGADSPLHF. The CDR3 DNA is TGCGCCAGCAGCGCCGGAGGGGCGGATTCACCCCTCCACTTT.

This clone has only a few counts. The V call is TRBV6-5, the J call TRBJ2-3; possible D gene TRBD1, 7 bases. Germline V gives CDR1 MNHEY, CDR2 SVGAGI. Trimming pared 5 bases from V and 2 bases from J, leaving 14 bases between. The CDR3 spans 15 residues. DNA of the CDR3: TGTGCCAGCAGTACCCCCAGGGGGGACACAGATACGCAGTATTTT. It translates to CASSTPRGDTDTQYF.

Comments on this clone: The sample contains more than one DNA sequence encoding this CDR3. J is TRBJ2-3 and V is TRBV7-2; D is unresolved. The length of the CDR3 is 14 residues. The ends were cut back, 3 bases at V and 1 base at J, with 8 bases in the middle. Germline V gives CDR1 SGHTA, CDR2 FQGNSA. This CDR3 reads CASSLARGTDTQYF. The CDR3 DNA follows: TGTGCCAGCAGCTTGGCTAGAGGCACAGATACGCAGTATTTT.

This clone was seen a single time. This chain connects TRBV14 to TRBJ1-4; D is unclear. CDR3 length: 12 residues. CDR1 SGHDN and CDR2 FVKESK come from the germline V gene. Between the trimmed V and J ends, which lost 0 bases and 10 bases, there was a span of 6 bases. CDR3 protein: CASSQDRRKLFF. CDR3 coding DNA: TGTGCCAGCAGCCAAGATAGGAGAAAACTGTTTTTT.

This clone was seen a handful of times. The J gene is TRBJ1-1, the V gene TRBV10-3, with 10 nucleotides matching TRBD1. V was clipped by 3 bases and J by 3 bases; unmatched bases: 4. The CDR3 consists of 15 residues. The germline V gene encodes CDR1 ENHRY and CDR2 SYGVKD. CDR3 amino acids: CAISDPGTGDTEAFF. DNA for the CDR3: TGTGCCATCAGTGACCCCGGGACAGGGGACACTGAAGCTTTCTTT.

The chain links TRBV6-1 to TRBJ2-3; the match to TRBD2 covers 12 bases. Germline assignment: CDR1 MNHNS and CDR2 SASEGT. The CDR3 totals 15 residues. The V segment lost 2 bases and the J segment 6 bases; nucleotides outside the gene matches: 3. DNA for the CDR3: TGTGCCAGCAGTGAATCTAGCGGGGGGGCGGATACGCAGTATTTT. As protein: CASSESSGGADTQYF.

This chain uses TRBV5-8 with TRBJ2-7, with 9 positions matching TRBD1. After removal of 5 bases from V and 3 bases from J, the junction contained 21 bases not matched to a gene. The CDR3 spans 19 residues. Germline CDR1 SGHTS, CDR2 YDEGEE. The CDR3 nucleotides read TGTGCCAGCAGTTTCGACAGGGGGTCTCCCTCAACCTCGCTCTACGAGCAGTACGTC. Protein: CASSFDRGSPSTSLYEQYV.

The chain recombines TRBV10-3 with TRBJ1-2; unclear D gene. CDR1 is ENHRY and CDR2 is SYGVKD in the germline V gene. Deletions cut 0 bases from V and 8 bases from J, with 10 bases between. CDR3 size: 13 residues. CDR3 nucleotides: TGTGCCATCAGTGAGTCGAAACAGTTGGGCTACACCTTC. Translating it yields CAISESKQLGYTF.

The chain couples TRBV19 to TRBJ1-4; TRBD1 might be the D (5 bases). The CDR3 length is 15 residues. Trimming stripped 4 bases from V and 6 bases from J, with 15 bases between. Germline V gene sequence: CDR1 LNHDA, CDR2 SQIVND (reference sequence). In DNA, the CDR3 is TGTGCCAGTAGTAACCCCGGGACTACGCATGAAAAACTGTTTTTT. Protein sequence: CASSNPGTTHEKLFF. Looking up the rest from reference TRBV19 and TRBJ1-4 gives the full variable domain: DGGITQSPKYLFRKEGQNVTLSCEQNLNHDAMYWYRQDPGQGLRLIYYSQIVNDFQKGDIAEGYSVSREKKESFPLTVTSAQKNPTAFYLCASSNPGTTHEKLFFGSGTQLSVL.

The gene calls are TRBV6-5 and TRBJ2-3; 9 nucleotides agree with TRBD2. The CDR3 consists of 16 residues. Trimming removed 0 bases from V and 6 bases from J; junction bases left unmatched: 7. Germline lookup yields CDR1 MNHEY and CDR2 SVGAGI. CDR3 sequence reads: CASSYSGAGGLDTQYF. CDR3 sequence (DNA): TGTGCCAGCAGTTACTCAGGAGCGGGGGGTCTTGATACGCAGTATTTT.

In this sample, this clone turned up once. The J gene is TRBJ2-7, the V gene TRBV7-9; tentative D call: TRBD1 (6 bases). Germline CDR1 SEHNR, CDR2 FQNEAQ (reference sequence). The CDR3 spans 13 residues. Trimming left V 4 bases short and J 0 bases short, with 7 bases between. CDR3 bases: TGTGCCAGCAGCTACAGGGACTCCTACGAGCAGTACTTC. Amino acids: CASSYRDSYEQYF.

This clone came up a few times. The CDR3 region is CASSMFRNTGELFF. In DNA, the CDR3 is TGTGCCAGTAGTATGTTCAGAAACACCGGGGAGCTGTTTTTT. The V call is TRBV19, the J call TRBJ2-2, with D hard to call. Between the trimmed V and J ends, which lost 3 bases and 2 bases, there was a span of 7 bases. Germline assignment: CDR1 LNHDA and CDR2 SQIVND (reference sequence). The CDR3 extends over 14 amino acids.

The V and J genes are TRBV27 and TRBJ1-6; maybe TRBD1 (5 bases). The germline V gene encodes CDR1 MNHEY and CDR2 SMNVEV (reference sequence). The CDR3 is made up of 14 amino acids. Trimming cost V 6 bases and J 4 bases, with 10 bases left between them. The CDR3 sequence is CASSLRQYNSPLHF. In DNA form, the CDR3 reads TGTGCCAGCAGCCTCCGACAGTATAATTCACCCCTCCACTTT.

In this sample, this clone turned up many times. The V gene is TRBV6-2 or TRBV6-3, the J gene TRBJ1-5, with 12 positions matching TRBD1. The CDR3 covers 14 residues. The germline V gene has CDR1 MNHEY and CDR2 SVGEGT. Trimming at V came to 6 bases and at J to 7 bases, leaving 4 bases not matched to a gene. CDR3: CASSGTGGIQPQHF. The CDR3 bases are TGTGCCAGCAGCGGGACAGGGGGCATCCAGCCCCAGCATTTT.

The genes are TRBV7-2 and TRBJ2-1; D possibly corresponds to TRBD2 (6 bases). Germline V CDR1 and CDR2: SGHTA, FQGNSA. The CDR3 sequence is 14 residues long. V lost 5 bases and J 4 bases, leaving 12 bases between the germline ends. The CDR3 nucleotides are TGTGCCAGCAGCCAAACCCGGGGGTACAATGAGCAGTTCTTC. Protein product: CASSQTRGYNEQFF.

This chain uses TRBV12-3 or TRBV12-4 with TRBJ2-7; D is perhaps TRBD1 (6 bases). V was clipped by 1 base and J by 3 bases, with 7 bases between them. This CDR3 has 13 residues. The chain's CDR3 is CASSLGRGYEQYF. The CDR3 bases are TGTGCCAGCAGTTTAGGCAGGGGCTACGAGCAGTACTTC.

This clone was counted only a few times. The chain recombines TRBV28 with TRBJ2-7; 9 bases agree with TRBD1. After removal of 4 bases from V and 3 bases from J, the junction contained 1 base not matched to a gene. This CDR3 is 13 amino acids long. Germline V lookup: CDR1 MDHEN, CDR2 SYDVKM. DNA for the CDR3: TGTGCCAGCAGTTGGGGACAGGGCTACGAGCAGTACGTC. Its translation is CASSWGQGYEQYV.

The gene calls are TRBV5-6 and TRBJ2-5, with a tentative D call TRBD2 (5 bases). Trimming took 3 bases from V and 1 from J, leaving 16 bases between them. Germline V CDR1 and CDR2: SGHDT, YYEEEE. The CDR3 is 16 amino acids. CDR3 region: CASSSFKRGSQETQYF. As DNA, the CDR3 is TGTGCCAGCAGCTCCTTTAAACGCGGGTCCCAAGAGACCCAGTACTTC.

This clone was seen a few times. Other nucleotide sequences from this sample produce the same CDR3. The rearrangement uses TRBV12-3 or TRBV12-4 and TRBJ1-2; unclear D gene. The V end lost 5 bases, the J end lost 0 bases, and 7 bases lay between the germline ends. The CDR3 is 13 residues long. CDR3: CASSRTANYGYTF. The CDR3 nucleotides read TGTGCCAGCAGTCGTACAGCTAACTATGGCTACACCTTC.